These 10 T cell receptor beta chains were sequenced from one sample in a study of T cells after yellow fever vaccination. MiXCR was run by TCRdb on the 5' RACE reads, yielding one entry per CDR3 protein. The sample shows a few hundred thousand distinct CDR3 sequences, 3.5% to 4.5% of them seen only once. The sequences come from PBMCs, collected 5 days after the yellow fever booster vaccination. These receptors originate from a man between 18 and 35 years old who received the YFV17D yellow fever vaccine.

This clonotype was picked up a small number of times. The V call is TRBV5-1, the J call TRBJ1-5; D not resolved. Germline V gene lookup returns CDR1 SGHRS and CDR2 YFSETQ. The V end was cut by 2 bases, the J end by 0 bases, with 9 bases between. CDR3 length: 15 amino acids. The CDR3: CASSLGQISNQPQHF. Here the CDR3 DNA reads TGCGCCAGCAGCTTAGGCCAGATTAGCAATCAGCCCCAGCATTTT.

This clonotype was observed at least ten times. The rearrangement joins TRBV6-2 or TRBV6-3 to TRBJ1-2; 9 bases are a match to TRBD1. This CDR3 is built from 13 residues. V was clipped by 4 bases and J by 7 bases; unmatched bases: 4. Germline V gene sequence: CDR1 MNHEY, CDR2 SVGEGT. The CDR3 protein is CASSSGQGFGYTF. The CDR3 nucleotides read TGTGCCAGCAGTTCGGGACAGGGATTTGGCTACACCTTC.

This clonotype was seen ten or more times. This chain joins TRBV27 and TRBJ2-7, with 10 bases fitting TRBD1. CDR1 is MNHEY and CDR2 is SMNVEV in the germline V gene (reference sequence). The CDR3 runs to 14 residues. V lost 5 bases and J lost 9; bases outside the gene matches: 10. In DNA, the CDR3 is TGTGCCAGCAGTCCAAAGACAGGGGGCTTTTTGCAGTACTTC. It is translated as CASSPKTGGFLQYF.

This chain connects TRBV4-1 to TRBJ1-2; D perhaps matches TRBD1 (6 bases). The length of the CDR3 is 15 residues. V was clipped by 0 bases and J by 8 bases, with 16 bases between them. Germline V gene sequence: CDR1 MGHRA, CDR2 YSYEKL. The CDR3: CASSQDMRGARGYTF. The CDR3 DNA sequence: TGCGCCAGCAGCCAAGATATGCGGGGGGCGCGCGGCTACACCTTC.

The rearrangement links TRBV25-1 to TRBJ1-2; possible D gene TRBD1, 5 bases. Germline CDR1 MGHDK, CDR2 SYGVNS. Trimming cost V 4 bases and J 4 bases, with 13 bases left between them. The CDR3 spans 14 residues. CDR3 protein: CASSGDVPSYGYTF. The DNA of the CDR3 is TGTGCCAGCAGTGGGGACGTACCTTCCTATGGCTACACCTTC.

This clonotype was counted ten times or more. The genes are TRBV5-1 and TRBJ2-1; D gene ambiguous. This CDR3 contains 13 residues. Trimming stripped 2 bases from V and 2 bases from J, with 5 bases between. Looked up from germline, CDR1 is SGHRS and CDR2 is YFSETQ. The DNA for the CDR3 is TGCGCCAGCAGCTTTGACGCCTACAATGAGCAGTTCTTC. Protein product: CASSFDAYNEQFF.

This clonotype was picked up a small number of times. V usage is TRBV25-1 and J usage is TRBJ1-6, with a tentative D call TRBD1 (5 bases). The germline CDR1 and CDR2 sequences are MGHDK and SYGVNS. Trimming left V 4 bases short and J 5 bases short, with 6 bases between. The CDR3 runs 13 residues. CDR3 region: CASSVGDNSPLHF. The CDR3 DNA is TGTGCCAGCAGTGTAGGGGATAATTCACCCCTCCACTTT. Based on the CDR3 plus reference TRBV25-1 and TRBJ1-6, the full variable domain is EADIYQTPRYLVIGTGKKITLECSQTMGHDKMYWYQQDPGMELHLIHYSYGVNSTEKGDLSSESTVSRIRTEHFPLTLESARPSHTSQYLCASSVGDNSPLHFGNGTRLTVT.

This clonotype was counted many times. This chain uses TRBV2 with TRBJ2-6; the match to TRBD1 covers 8 bases. This CDR3 spans 16 amino acids. Trimming cost V 3 bases and J 4 bases; bases outside gene matches: 5. The germline V gene has CDR1 SNHLY and CDR2 FYNNEI. CDR3 coding DNA: TGTGCCAGCAGTGAGCAGGGGGCGCCCGGGGCCAACGTCCTGACTTTC. It is translated as CASSEQGAPGANVLTF.

CDR3 loop: CASSTRGGLPVTQYF. The CDR3, as DNA: TGTGCCAGCAGCACGCGGGGGGGCCTCCCAGTTACGCAGTATTTT. The chain recombines TRBV3-1 with TRBJ2-3; 9 bases are shared with TRBD2. Germline-derived CDR1 and CDR2 are LGHDT and YNNKEL (reference sequence). The ends lost 5 bases at V and 8 bases at J; junction bases unmatched: 11. The CDR3 covers 15 residues.

This clonotype was seen ten or more times. The chain uses TRBV5-1 and TRBJ2-5; tentatively, D is TRBD2 (6 bases). The CDR3 totals 14 residues. Germline CDR1 and CDR2: SGHRS and YFSETQ. The ends were cut back, 3 bases at V and 5 bases at J, with 14 bases in the middle. CDR3 sequence: CASSSLGGQETQYF. DNA of the CDR3: TGCGCCAGCAGCTCGTTAGGAGGGCAGGAGACCCAGTACTTC.